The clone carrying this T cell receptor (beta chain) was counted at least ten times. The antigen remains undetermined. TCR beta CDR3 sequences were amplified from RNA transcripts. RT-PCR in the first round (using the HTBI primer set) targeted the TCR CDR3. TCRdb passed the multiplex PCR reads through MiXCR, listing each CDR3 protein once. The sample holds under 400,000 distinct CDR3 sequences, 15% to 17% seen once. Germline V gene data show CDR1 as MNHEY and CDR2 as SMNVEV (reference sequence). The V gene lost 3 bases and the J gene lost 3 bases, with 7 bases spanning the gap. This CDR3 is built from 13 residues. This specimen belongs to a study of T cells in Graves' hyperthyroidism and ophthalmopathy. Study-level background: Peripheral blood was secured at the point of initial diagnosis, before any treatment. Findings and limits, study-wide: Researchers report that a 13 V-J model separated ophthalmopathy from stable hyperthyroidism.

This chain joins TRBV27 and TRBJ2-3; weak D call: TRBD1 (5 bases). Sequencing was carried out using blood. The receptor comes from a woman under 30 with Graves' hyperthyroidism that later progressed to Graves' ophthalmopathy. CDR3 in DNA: TGTGCCAGCAGTTTGACAGAAACAGATACGCAGTATTTT. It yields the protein CASSLTETDTQYF.